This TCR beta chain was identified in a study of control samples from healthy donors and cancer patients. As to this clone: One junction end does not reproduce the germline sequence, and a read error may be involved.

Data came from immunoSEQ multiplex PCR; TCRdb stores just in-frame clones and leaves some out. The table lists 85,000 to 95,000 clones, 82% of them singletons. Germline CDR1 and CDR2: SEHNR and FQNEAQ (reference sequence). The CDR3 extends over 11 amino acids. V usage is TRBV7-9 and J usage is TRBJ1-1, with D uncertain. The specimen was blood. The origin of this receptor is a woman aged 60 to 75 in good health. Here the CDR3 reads CASSLARTCFF. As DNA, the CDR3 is TGTGCCAGCAGCTTAGCAAGAACCTGTTTTTTT.